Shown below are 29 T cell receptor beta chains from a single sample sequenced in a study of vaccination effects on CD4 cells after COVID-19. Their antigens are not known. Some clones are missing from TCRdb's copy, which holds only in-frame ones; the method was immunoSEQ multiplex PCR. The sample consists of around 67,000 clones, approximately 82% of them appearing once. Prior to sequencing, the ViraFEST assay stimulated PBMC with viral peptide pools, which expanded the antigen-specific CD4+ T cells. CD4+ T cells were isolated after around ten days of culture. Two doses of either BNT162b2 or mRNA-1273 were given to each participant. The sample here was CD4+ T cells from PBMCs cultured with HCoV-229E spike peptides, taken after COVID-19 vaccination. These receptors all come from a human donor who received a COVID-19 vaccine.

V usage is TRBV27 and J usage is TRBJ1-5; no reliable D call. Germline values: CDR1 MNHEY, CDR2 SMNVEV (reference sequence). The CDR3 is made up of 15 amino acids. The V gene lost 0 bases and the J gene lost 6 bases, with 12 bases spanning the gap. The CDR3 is CASSLSIGVSQPQHF. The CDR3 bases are TGTGCCAGCAGTTTATCGATTGGAGTATCTCAGCCCCAGCATTTT.

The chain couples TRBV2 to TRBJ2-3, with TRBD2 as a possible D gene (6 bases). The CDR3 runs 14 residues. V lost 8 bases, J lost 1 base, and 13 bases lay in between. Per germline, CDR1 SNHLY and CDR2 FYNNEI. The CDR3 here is CASRDFSGTDTQYF. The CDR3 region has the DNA TGTGCCAGCCGGGACTTCTCCGGCACAGATACGCAGTATTTT.

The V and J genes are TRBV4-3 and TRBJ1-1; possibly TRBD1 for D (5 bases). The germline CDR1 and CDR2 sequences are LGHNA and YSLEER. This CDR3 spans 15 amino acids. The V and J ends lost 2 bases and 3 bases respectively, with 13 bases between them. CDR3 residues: CASSQRGTGDTEAFF. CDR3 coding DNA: TGCGCCAGCAGCCAAAGAGGGACCGGGGACACTGAAGCTTTCTTT.

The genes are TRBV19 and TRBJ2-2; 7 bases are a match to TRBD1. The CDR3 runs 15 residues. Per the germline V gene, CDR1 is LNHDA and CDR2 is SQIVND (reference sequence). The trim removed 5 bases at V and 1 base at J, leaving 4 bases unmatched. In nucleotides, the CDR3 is TGTGCCAGTAGTGAACAGGGGTTGAACACCGGGGAGCTGTTTTTT. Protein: CASSEQGLNTGELFF.

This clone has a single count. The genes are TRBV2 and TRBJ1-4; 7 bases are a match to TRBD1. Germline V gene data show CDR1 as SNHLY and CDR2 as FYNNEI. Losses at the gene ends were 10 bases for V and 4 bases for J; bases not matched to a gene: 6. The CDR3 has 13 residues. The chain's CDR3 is CATTGVVNEKLFF. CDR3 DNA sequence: TGTGCCACCACAGGGGTCGTTAATGAAAAACTGTTTTTT.

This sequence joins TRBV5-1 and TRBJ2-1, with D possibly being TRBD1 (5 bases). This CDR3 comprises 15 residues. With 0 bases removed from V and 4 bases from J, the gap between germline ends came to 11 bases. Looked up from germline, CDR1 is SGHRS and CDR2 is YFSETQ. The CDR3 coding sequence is TGCGCCAGCAGCTTGGTAGGGGCCGATTACAATGAGCAGTTCTTC. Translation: CASSLVGADYNEQFF.

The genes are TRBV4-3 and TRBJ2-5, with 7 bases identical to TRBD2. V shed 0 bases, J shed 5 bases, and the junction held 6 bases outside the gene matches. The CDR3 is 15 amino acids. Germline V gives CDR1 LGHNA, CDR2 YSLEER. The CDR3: CASSQDSRDYETQYF. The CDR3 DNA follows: TGCGCCAGCAGCCAAGATTCGAGGGACTACGAGACCCAGTACTTC.

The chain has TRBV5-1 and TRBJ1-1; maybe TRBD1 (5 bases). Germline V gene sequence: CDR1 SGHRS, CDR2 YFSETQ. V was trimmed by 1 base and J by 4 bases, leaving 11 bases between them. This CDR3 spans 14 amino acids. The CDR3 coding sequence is TGCGCCAGCAGCTTGAGGGGCGCTGGCACTGAAGCTTTCTTT. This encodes CASSLRGAGTEAFF.

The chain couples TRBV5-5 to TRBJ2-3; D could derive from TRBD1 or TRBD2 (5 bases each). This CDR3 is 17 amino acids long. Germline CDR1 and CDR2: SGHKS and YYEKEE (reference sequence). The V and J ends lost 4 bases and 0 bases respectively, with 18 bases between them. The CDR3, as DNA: TGTGCCAGCAGCCCAGCCGGGTGGGGGATTAGCACAGATACGCAGTATTTT. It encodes CASSPAGWGISTDTQYF.

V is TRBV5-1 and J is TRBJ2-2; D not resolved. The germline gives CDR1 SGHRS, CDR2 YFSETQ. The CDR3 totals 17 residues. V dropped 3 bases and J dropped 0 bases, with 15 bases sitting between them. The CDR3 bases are TGCGCCAGCAGCTCATCGGCCGTCCCTTCGAACACCGGGGAGCTGTTTTTT. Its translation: CASSSSAVPSNTGELFF.

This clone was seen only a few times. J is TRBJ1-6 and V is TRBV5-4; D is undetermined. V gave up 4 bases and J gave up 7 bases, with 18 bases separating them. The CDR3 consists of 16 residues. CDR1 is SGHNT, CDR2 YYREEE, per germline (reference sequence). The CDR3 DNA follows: TGTGCCAGCAGCCAAGACCCTCCTCTACCAAATTCACCCCTCCACTTT. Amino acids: CASSQDPPLPNSPLHF.

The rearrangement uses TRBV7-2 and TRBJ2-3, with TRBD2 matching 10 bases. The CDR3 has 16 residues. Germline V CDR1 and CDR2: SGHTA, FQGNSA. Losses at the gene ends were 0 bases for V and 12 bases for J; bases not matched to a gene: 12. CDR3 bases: TGTGCCAGCAGCTTAGCCTCAAGCGGGGGGGCTTTTCCCCAGTATTTT. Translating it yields CASSLASSGGAFPQYF.

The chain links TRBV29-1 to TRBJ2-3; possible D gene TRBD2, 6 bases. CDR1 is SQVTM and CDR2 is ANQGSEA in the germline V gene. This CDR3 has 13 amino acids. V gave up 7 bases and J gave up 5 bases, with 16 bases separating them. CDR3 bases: TGCAGCGGGGGCGGAACCGGGGGAGATACGCAGTATTTT. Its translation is CSGGGTGGDTQYF.

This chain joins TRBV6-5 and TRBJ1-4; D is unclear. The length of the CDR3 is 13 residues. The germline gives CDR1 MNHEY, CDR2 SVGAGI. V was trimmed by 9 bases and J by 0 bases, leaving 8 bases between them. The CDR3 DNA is TGTGCCAGTGGAGTGACAACTAATGAAAAACTGTTTTTT. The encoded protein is CASGVTTNEKLFF.

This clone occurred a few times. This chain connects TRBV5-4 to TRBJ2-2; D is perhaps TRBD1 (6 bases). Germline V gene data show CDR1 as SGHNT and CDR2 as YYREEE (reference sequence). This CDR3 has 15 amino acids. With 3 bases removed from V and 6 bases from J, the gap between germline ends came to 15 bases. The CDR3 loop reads CASSYQQGIAGELFF. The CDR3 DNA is TGTGCCAGCAGCTACCAGCAGGGGATCGCCGGGGAGCTGTTTTTT.

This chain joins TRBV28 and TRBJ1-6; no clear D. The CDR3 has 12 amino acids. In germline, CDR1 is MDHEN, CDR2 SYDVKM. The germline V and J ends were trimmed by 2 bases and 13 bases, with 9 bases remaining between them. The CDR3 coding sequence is TGTGCCAGCAGTTTAGGGCTAATGCCCCTCCACTTT. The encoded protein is CASSLGLMPLHF.

The CDR3 DNA reads TGCAGCGTTATTCCAGGGGGCGGAGAGACCCAGTACTTC. This encodes CSVIPGGGETQYF. This chain joins TRBV29-1 and TRBJ2-5, with 8 nucleotides matching TRBD1. V gave up 5 bases and J gave up 4 bases; unmatched junction bases: 6. The CDR3 has 13 amino acids. Germline CDR1 is SQVTM and CDR2 is ANQGSEA.

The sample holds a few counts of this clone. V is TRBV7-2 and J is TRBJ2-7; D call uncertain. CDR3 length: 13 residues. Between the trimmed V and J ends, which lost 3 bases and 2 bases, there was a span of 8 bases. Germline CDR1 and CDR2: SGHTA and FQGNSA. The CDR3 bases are TGTGCCAGCAGCTTGGGCAGCCCCTACGAGCAGTACGTC. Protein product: CASSLGSPYEQYV.

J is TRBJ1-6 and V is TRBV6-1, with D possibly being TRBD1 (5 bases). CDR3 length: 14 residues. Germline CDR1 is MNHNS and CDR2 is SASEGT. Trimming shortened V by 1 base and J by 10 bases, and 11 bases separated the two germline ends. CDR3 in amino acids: CASSEGWAGSPLHF. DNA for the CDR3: TGTGCCAGCAGTGAAGGATGGGCAGGGTCACCCCTCCACTTT.

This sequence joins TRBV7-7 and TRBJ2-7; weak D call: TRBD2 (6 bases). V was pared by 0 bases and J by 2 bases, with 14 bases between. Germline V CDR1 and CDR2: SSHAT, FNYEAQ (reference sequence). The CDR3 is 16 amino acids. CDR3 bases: TGTGCCAGCAGCTTAGCTTGGACTACCTCGGCCTACGAGCAGTACGTC. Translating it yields CASSLAWTTSAYEQYV.

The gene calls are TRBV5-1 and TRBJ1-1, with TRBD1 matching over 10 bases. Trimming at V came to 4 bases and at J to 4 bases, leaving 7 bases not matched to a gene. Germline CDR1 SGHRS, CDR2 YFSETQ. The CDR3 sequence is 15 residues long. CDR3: CASSATDRGVTEAFF. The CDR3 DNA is TGCGCCAGCAGCGCCACGGACAGGGGGGTCACTGAAGCTTTCTTT.

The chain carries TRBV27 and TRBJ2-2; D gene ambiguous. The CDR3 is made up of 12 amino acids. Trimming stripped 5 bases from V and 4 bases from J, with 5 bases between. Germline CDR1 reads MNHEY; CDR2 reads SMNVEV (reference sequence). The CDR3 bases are TGTGCCAGCAGTACGCTCACCGGGGAGCTGTTTTTT. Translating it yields CASSTLTGELFF.

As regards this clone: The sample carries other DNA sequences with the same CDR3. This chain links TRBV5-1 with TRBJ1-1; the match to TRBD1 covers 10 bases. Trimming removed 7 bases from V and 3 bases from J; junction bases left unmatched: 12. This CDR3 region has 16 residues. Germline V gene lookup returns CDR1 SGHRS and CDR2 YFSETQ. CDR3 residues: CASRQGAEIGYTEAFF. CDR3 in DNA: TGCGCCAGCCGACAGGGGGCGGAGATTGGATACACTGAAGCTTTCTTT.

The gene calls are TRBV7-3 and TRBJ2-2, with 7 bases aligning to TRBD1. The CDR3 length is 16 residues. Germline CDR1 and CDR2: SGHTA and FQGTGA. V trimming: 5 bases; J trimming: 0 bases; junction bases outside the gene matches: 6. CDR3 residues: CASSLDRPPNTGELFF. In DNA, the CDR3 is TGTGCCAGCAGCCTGGACAGGCCTCCGAACACCGGGGAGCTGTTTTTT. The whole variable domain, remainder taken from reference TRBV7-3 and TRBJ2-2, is GAGVSQTPSNKVTEKGKYVELRCDPISGHTALYWYRQSLGQGPEFLIYFQGTGAADDSGLPNDRFFAVRPEGSVSTLKIQRTERGDSAVYLCASSLDRPPNTGELFFGEGSRLTVL.

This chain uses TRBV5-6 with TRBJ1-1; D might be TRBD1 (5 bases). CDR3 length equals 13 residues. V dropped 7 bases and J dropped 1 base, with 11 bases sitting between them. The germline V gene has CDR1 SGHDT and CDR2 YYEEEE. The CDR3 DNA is TGTGCCAGCTTCCGGGACGCGAACACTGAAGCTTTCTTT. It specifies CASFRDANTEAFF. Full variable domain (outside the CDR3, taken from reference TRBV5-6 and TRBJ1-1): DAGVTQSPTHLIKTRGQQVTLRCSPKSGHDTVSWYQQALGQGPQFIFQYYEEEERQRGNFPDRFSGHQFPNYSSELNVNALLLGDSALYLCASFRDANTEAFFGQGTRLTVV.

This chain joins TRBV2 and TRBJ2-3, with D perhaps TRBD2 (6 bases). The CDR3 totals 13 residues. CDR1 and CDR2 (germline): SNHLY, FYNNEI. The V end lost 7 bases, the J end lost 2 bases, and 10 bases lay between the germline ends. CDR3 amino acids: CASIRDFTDTQYF. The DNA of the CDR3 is TGTGCCAGCATTAGGGACTTCACAGATACGCAGTATTTT. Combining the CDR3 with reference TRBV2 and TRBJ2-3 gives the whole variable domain EPEVTQTPSHQVTQMGQEVILRCVPISNHLYFYWYRQILGQKVEFLVSFYNNEISEKSEIFDDQFSVERPDGSNFTLKIRSTKLEDSAMYFCASIRDFTDTQYFGPGTRLTVL.

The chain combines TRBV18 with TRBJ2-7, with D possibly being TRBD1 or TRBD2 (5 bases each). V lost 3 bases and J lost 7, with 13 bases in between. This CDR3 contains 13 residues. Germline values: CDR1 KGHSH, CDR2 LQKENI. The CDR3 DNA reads TGTGCCAGCTCACCCCAGGGAGTTGGGGAGCAGTACGTC. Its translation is CASSPQGVGEQYV.

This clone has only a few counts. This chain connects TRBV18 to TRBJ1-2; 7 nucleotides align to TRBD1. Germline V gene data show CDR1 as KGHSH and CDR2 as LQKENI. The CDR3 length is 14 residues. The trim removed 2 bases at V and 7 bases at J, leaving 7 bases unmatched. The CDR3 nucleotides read TGTGCCAGCTCACCAATACAAGGGGGCGGTGGCTACACCTTC. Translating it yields CASSPIQGGGGYTF.

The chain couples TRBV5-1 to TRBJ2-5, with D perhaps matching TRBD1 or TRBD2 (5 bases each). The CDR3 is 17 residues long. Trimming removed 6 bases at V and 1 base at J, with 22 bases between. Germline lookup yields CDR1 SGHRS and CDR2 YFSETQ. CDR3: CASTSWGLGSAQETQYF. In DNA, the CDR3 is TGCGCCAGCACCTCCTGGGGGTTGGGCTCAGCCCAAGAGACCCAGTACTTC.